This T cell receptor (beta chain) was documented in a study of technical replicates of blood from several donors. Libraries were prepared by immunoSEQ multiplex PCR; TCRdb keeps only in-frame clonotypes and omits some of them. The table lists approximately 12,000 clones, around 95% of them singletons. The CDR3 has 12 residues. Trimming stripped 3 bases from V and 6 bases from J, with 7 bases between. Per germline, CDR1 MNHNS and CDR2 SASEGT. The sequence came from a human donor in good health. The rearrangement uses TRBV6-1 and TRBJ2-3, with D unclear. Sequenced input: PBMCs. The CDR3 DNA follows: TGTGCCAGCAGTGAGTCACGGGATACGCAGTATTTT. This codes for CASSESRDTQYF.